A single sample is the source of the 24 T cell receptor beta chains below, sequenced in a study of OX40 agonist ivuxolimab in advanced cancers. Profiled with immunoSEQ multiplex PCR; TCRdb holds only in-frame clones, not every one. This sample yields about 97,000 clones, of which 86% are seen a single time; over 4.5% belongs to the top ten. The sample was CD4+ or CD8+ T cells sorted from blood, taken in a trial of the OX40 agonist ivuxolimab. Receptors were obtained from an adult with an advanced solid tumor such as melanoma, head and neck, liver or kidney cancer.

The rearrangement joins TRBV19 to TRBJ1-2, with 7 bases that match TRBD1. Looked up from germline, CDR1 is LNHDA and CDR2 is SQIVND (reference sequence). There are 17 residues in the CDR3. V lost 5 bases, J lost 0 bases, and 12 bases stayed unmatched. This CDR3 is CASSPSPYRGANYGYTF. CDR3 nucleotides: TGTGCCAGTAGTCCCTCCCCCTACAGGGGAGCTAACTATGGCTACACCTTC.

The chain recombines TRBV7-2 with TRBJ1-1; D call uncertain. Germline CDR1 reads SGHTA; CDR2 reads FQGNSA. This CDR3 comprises 14 residues. V gave up 2 bases and J gave up 0 bases, with 7 bases separating them. CDR3 coding DNA: TGTGCCAGCAGCTTAACGGTCCTGAACACTGAAGCTTTCTTT. Encoded protein: CASSLTVLNTEAFF.

V gene TRBV7-2 combines with J gene TRBJ1-5; D uncertain. V gave up 1 base and J gave up 1 base, with 14 bases separating them. Germline V gene sequence: CDR1 SGHTA, CDR2 FQGNSA. The CDR3 consists of 17 residues. In DNA, the CDR3 is TGTGCCAGCAGCTTAGGTGTTGCCTGGGAGAGCAATCAGCCCCAGCATTTT. Amino acids: CASSLGVAWESNQPQHF.

This chain joins TRBV18 and TRBJ2-1; D perhaps matches TRBD2 (6 bases). The CDR3 is made up of 14 amino acids. Germline CDR1 reads KGHSH; CDR2 reads LQKENI. The ends were cut back, 3 bases at V and 2 bases at J, with 8 bases in the middle. For the CDR3, the DNA is TGTGCCAGCTCACCGGACTACACCTACAATGAGCAGTTCTTC. The encoded protein is CASSPDYTYNEQFF.

The chain couples TRBV18 to TRBJ2-7; 7 bases map to TRBD1. CDR1 is KGHSH, CDR2 LQKENI, per germline. The CDR3 is made up of 14 amino acids. Trimming removed 5 bases from V and 2 bases from J; junction bases left unmatched: 6. The chain's CDR3 is CASSTGQSTYEQYF. Here the CDR3 DNA reads TGTGCCAGCTCAACGGGACAGAGCACCTACGAGCAGTACTTC.

V is TRBV15 and J is TRBJ2-2; D possibly uses TRBD1 or TRBD2 (5 bases each). The CDR3 has 13 residues. V was cut by 5 bases and J by 3 bases, with 7 bases left in between. Germline CDR1 reads LNHNV; CDR2 reads YYDKDF (reference sequence). This chain's CDR3 is CATSWGYTGELFF. For the CDR3, the DNA is TGTGCCACCAGCTGGGGGTACACCGGGGAGCTGTTTTTT.

The chain combines TRBV6-5 with TRBJ1-6; 8 bases fit TRBD1. Looked up from germline, CDR1 is MNHEY and CDR2 is SVGAGI. The CDR3 covers 12 residues. J was trimmed by 10 bases and V by 8 bases; bases with no gene match: 4. CDR3 in DNA: TGTGCCAGCCAGACAGGGGCATCACCCCTCCACTTT. Its translation: CASQTGASPLHF.

The chain employs TRBV6-5 and TRBJ2-6; D gene ambiguous. V dropped 2 bases and J dropped 0 bases, with 8 bases sitting between them. The CDR3 length is 16 residues. Germline-derived CDR1 and CDR2 are MNHEY and SVGAGI. The CDR3 DNA follows: TGTGCCAGCAGTTACGGCTTCGACTCTGGGGCCAACGTCCTGACTTTC. The encoded protein is CASSYGFDSGANVLTF.

The chain joins TRBV27 to TRBJ2-3; 8 nucleotides agree with TRBD2. Trimming cost V 1 base and J 4 bases; bases outside gene matches: 7. From germline, CDR1 is MNHEY and CDR2 SMNVEV (reference sequence). The CDR3 loop spans 16 amino acids. The CDR3 loop reads CASSLLGAGEADTQYF. CDR3 DNA: TGTGCCAGCAGTTTATTGGGAGCGGGAGAGGCAGATACGCAGTATTTT.

This rearrangement joins TRBV5-1 to TRBJ2-3; D might be TRBD1 (5 bases). This CDR3 spans 14 amino acids. The V end was cut by 4 bases, the J end by 0 bases, with 9 bases between. CDR1 and CDR2 from the germline V gene are SGHRS and YFSETQ. CDR3 residues: CASSEDISTDTQYF. The CDR3 bases are TGCGCCAGCAGCGAGGACATAAGCACAGATACGCAGTATTTT.

V is TRBV6-4 and J is TRBJ2-1; 11 nucleotides line up with TRBD2. The length of the CDR3 is 15 residues. Germline V gene lookup returns CDR1 MRHNA and CDR2 SNTAGT. V dropped 4 bases and J dropped 8; count of bases not matched to a gene: 7. Here the CDR3 DNA reads TGTGCCAGCAGTGCCTCTAGCGGGGGGCAAGATGAGCAGTTCTTC. Translation: CASSASSGGQDEQFF.

The chain employs TRBV29-1 and TRBJ1-1, with 8 bases identical to TRBD1. Looked up from germline, CDR1 is SQVTM and CDR2 is ANQGSEA. The CDR3 runs 13 residues. V lost 0 bases to trimming and J lost 5 bases; unmatched junction nucleotides: 2. CDR3 in amino acids: CSVEENRGTEAFF. The CDR3 coding sequence is TGCAGCGTTGAAGAGAACAGGGGGACTGAAGCTTTCTTT.

This chain joins TRBV6-1 and TRBJ1-3, with D perhaps TRBD1 (5 bases). From germline, CDR1 is MNHNS and CDR2 SASEGT. V was trimmed by 8 bases and J by 0 bases, leaving 11 bases between them. This CDR3 is built from 14 residues. CDR3: CASGAESSGNTIYF. CDR3 nucleotide sequence: TGTGCCAGCGGGGCAGAGAGCTCTGGAAACACCATATATTTT.

This clone came up a few times. The J gene is TRBJ1-2, the V gene TRBV4-2, with D possibly being TRBD1 (6 bases). The ends were cut back, 1 base at V and 6 bases at J, with 12 bases in the middle. The CDR3 runs to 14 residues. The germline gives CDR1 LGHNA, CDR2 YNFKEQ. As DNA, the CDR3 is TGTGCCAGCAGCCAAGTAGGACAGAGCGATGGCTACACCTTC. Amino acids: CASSQVGQSDGYTF.

The rearrangement uses TRBV11-2 and TRBJ2-1; D not certain. The CDR3 has 14 residues. Trimming pared 2 bases from V and 8 bases from J, leaving 13 bases between. Germline V gives CDR1 SGHAT, CDR2 FQNNGV. The CDR3, as DNA: TGTGCCAGCAGCTTACAATGGGCAAGTGATGAGCAGTTCTTC. Translated: CASSLQWASDEQFF. The variable domain in full, completed from reference TRBV11-2 and TRBJ2-1, reads EAGVAQSPRYKIIEKRQSVAFWCNPISGHATLYWYQQILGQGPKLLIQFQNNGVVDDSQLPKDRFSAERLKGVDSTLKIQPAKLEDSAVYLCASSLQWASDEQFFGPGTRLTVL.

The chain is built from TRBV5-1 and TRBJ2-5; the D gene is possibly TRBD2 (5 bases). V gave up 0 bases and J gave up 0 bases, with 9 bases separating them. Per germline, CDR1 SGHRS and CDR2 YFSETQ. The CDR3 length is 15 residues. For the CDR3, the DNA is TGCGCCAGCAGCTTGGCCGGACTGTACCAAGAGACCCAGTACTTC. It yields the protein CASSLAGLYQETQYF.

The sample holds one count of this clone. This chain uses TRBV10-3 with TRBJ2-7; TRBD2 is a possible D gene (5 bases). Germline loops: CDR1 ENHRY, CDR2 SYGVKD. The V end lost 8 bases, the J end lost 2 bases, and 10 bases lay between the germline ends. The CDR3 totals 12 residues. CDR3 protein: CAIGLEAYEQYF. CDR3 coding DNA: TGTGCCATCGGACTCGAAGCCTACGAGCAGTACTTC.

The DNA of the CDR3 is TGCGCCAGCAGCTCGCCGTCCCCGGGCGGGGAGCTGTTTTTT. Its translation is CASSSPSPGGELFF. The V gene is TRBV5-1, the J gene TRBJ2-2; no firm D call. V dropped 3 bases and J dropped 7 bases, with 13 bases sitting between them. Germline CDR1 and CDR2: SGHRS and YFSETQ. The CDR3 contains 14 residues. Full variable domain (missing parts from reference TRBV5-1 and TRBJ2-2): KAGVTQTPRYLIKTRGQQVTLSCSPISGHRSVSWYQQTPGQGLQFLFEYFSETQRNKGNFPGRFSGRQFSNSRSEMNVSTLELGDSALYLCASSSPSPGGELFFGEGSRLTVL.

This rearrangement joins TRBV13 to TRBJ1-3, with TRBD1 as a possible D gene (6 bases). With 8 bases removed from V and 0 bases from J, the gap between germline ends came to 17 bases. The CDR3 length is 16 residues. Germline CDR1 is PRHDT and CDR2 is FYEKMQ (reference sequence). The DNA for the CDR3 is TGTGCCAGCCGCCGGGGGCAGGGGCACTCTGGAAACACCATATATTTT. Its translation is CASRRGQGHSGNTIYF.

The chain links TRBV5-8 to TRBJ1-5; no clear D. The germline gives CDR1 SGHTS, CDR2 YDEGEE. Trimming stripped 0 bases from V and 0 bases from J, with 7 bases between. The CDR3 contains 15 residues. The CDR3 region is CASSLATVSNQPQHF. DNA for the CDR3: TGTGCCAGCAGCTTGGCCACTGTTAGCAATCAGCCCCAGCATTTT.

The chain links TRBV28 to TRBJ1-1; TRBD1 matches 8 bases. CDR3 size: 12 residues. CDR1 is MDHEN and CDR2 is SYDVKM in the germline V gene. The ends lost 6 bases at V and 4 bases at J; junction bases unmatched: 1. For the CDR3, the DNA is TGTGCCAGCAGCACAGGGGGCACTGAAGCTTTCTTT. It yields the protein CASSTGGTEAFF.

J is TRBJ2-1 and V is TRBV6-6; TRBD1 matches 8 bases. The CDR3 sequence is 15 residues long. Germline CDR1 reads MNHNY; CDR2 reads SVGAGI (reference sequence). The V and J ends lost 6 bases and 5 bases, in that order; junction bases with no gene match: 9. Written as DNA, the CDR3 is TGTGCCAGCAGCTTGGGCAGGGGGCCTAACAATGAGCAGTTCTTC. This codes for CASSLGRGPNNEQFF.

The rearrangement links TRBV19 to TRBJ2-1; D assignment may be TRBD1 or TRBD2 (7 bases each). The CDR3 covers 20 residues. V lost 5 bases, J lost 0 bases, and 26 bases lay in between. Germline-derived CDR1 and CDR2 are LNHDA and SQIVND (reference sequence). The CDR3 DNA is TGTGCCAGTAGTGGCCCGGACGGGAGCGGGACAGTTTTCTCCTACAATGAGCAGTTCTTC. This translates into CASSGPDGSGTVFSYNEQFF.

This chain joins TRBV29-1 and TRBJ2-7; D gene uncertain. The CDR3 is made up of 14 amino acids. V shed 2 bases and J shed 2 bases, with 13 bases lying between them. The germline V gene encodes CDR1 SQVTM and CDR2 ANQGSEA. The CDR3 region has the DNA TGCAGCGTTGAAACCCGGGCAGCTACCTACGAGCAGTACTTC. Encoded protein: CSVETRAATYEQYF.